This T cell receptor beta chain derives from a study of CD8+ T cells in alopecia areata. Obtained from alopecia areata patients were lesional scalp punch biopsies along with peripheral blood. The V gene lost 5 bases and the J gene lost 5 bases, with 10 bases spanning the gap. The germline CDR1 and CDR2 sequences are SGHAT and FQNNGV. The CDR3 has 12 residues. Sequencing relied on a cDNA template that was reverse transcribed from extracted RNA. Profiling relied on immunoSEQ multiplex PCR, and the TCRdb table lists in-frame clones only, not all of them. The sample has approximately 120,000 clones, about 50% seen once; the top ten hold roughly 10%. Study findings and constraints: Researchers reported that TCR sharing among patients proved less clear than in mice, possibly HLA-linked. It was lesional scalp, especially alopecia totalis/universalis, that showed higher clonality than normal scalp. Scalp sample sequencing also detects resident alphabeta T cells of normal skin.

Note on this clone: Its antigen is unidentified.

This TCR came from a human donor with alopecia areata. What was sequenced was NKG2D-low CD8+ T cells sorted from blood. This chain links TRBV11-2 with TRBJ2-7, with D possibly being TRBD2 (5 bases). CDR3 nucleotide sequence: TGTGCCAGCAGCCCAGTCGGGGACGAGCAGTACTTC. Its translation: CASSPVGDEQYF. The entire variable domain, with the rest obtained from reference TRBV11-2 and TRBJ2-7, is as follows: EAGVAQSPRYKIIEKRQSVAFWCNPISGHATLYWYQQILGQGPKLLIQFQNNGVVDDSQLPKDRFSAERLKGVDSTLKIQPAKLEDSAVYLCASSPVGDEQYFGPGTRLTVT.